What follows describes a single TCR beta chain. Its antigen is still unknown. The length of the CDR3 is 12 residues. Per germline, CDR1 LNHDA and CDR2 SQIVND (reference sequence). Trimming took 8 bases from V and 5 from J; bases not matched to a gene: 1. This record belongs to a study of cytomegalovirus exposure and HLA in healthy donors. PCR used 60 Vbeta primers and 13 Jbeta primers. Sequencing was performed with immunoSEQ multiplex PCR; in TCRdb, only in-frame clones are kept and a portion is missing. Of about 160,000 clones in the sample, 85% are singletons; the top ten hold 1%. General observations from the study: A later analysis linked a missense DCLRE1C variant to TCR beta V- and J-gene trimming. In a later analysis, parvovirus B19, influenza, CMV and Epstein-Barr virus appeared linked to several top co-occurrence clusters.

The chain employs TRBV19 and TRBJ1-1, with 11 bases that match TRBD1. Sequencing was carried out using PBMCs. This sequence originates from a boy between 2 and 10 years old in good health and CMV-seronegative. The CDR3 sequence is CASGTGGTEAFF. The CDR3 DNA follows: TGTGCCAGTGGGACAGGGGGGACTGAAGCTTTCTTT.